This TCR beta chain was sequenced for a study of shared clonotypes between healthy human individuals. Study-wide context: CD4 naive cells filled three plates per donor, CD4 memory three, CD8 naive two and CD8 memory one.

DNA at about 210 ng, 25,000 to 35,000 T cell genomes, went into sorted-subset replicate PCRs. Libraries were prepared by immunoSEQ multiplex PCR; TCRdb keeps only in-frame clonotypes and omits some of them. The sample carries approximately 2.1 million clones, over 85% recorded once. Investigators divided CD4+ cells into CD45RA+ naive and CD45RA-negative memory subsets. This clone appeared a single time. The antigen is undetermined. Trimming cost V 1 base and J 1 base, with 10 bases left between them. Germline loops: CDR1 SGHTA, CDR2 FQGNSA. CDR3 length: 15 amino acids. Study-level points and caveats: As a rule, naive subsets had a larger estimated richness than memory subsets.

This receptor was identified in a man aged 18 to 30 in good health. Some clones in this sample may be carry-over from other donors' samples. The chain uses TRBV7-2 and TRBJ2-5; TRBD2 might be the D (6 bases). Sequencing was done on a sample of naive CD4+ T cells from PBMCs. Subset of the sample: CD45RA+ positively selected. The CDR3 DNA reads TGTGCCAGCAGCTTAGGGACTATCCTCCAAGAGACCCAGTACTTC. Translated: CASSLGTILQETQYF.